The sequence of this T cell receptor (beta chain) was determined in a study of CXCR3-negative and CXCR3-positive naive CD8 T cells. UMI-tagged TRB cDNA libraries were built via 5' RACE. TCRdb reanalyzed the 5' RACE reads and collapses them to one entry per CDR3 protein, without DNA. The table counts 100,000 or so distinct CDR3 sequences; around 1.7% lies in the top ten. CDR3 size: 14 residues. CDR1 and CDR2 (germline): KGHSH, LQKENI. Sequenced input: naive CXCR3- CD8+ T cells from blood. Subset indicated: CD45RO-CCR7+CD27+CD95- naive CD8+ T cells lacking CXCR3 (TNR3-). This TCR was sampled from a human donor in good health. Some clones in this sample may be carry-over from other donors' samples. The V call is TRBV18, the J call TRBJ2-5. The CDR3 spells CASSPTNLGEAQYF.